One sample yielded the 17 T cell receptor beta chains listed below, sequenced in a study of CD4 T cells in relation to SARS-CoV-2 and coronaviruses. The table came from immunoSEQ multiplex PCR; TCRdb's copy has only in-frame clones and leaves some out. The table records just under 65,000 clones, about 95% of them present only once. Before the COVID-19 pandemic, during about 2010-2018, CD4+ T cells were taken from unexposed donors. The sample taken for sequencing was naive CD4+ T cells from PBMCs. As for subset: naive CD4+ T cells isolated by negative enrichment. The receptors here all came from a human donor in good health.

The chain links TRBV5-4 to TRBJ1-6; a possible D gene is TRBD1 (5 bases). The length of the CDR3 is 13 residues. Trimming took 4 bases from V and 14 from J, leaving 16 bases between them. The germline V gene has CDR1 SGHNT and CDR2 YYREEE (reference sequence). DNA of the CDR3: TGTGCCAGCAGCACAGCAGGGTTGTCTTCCCTCCACTTT. Encoded protein: CASSTAGLSSLHF.

The chain carries TRBV6-5 and TRBJ2-2, with a weak D call TRBD2 (6 bases). The CDR3 is made up of 15 amino acids. V was clipped by 7 bases and J by 4 bases, with 16 bases between them. Germline V gives CDR1 MNHEY, CDR2 SVGAGI. The chain's CDR3 is CASIPGGSFTGELFF. In DNA, the CDR3 is TGTGCCAGCATCCCTGGGGGGAGTTTCACCGGGGAGCTGTTTTTT.

The V gene is TRBV5-1, the J gene TRBJ2-3; possibly TRBD2 for D (6 bases). Trimming pared 1 base from V and 5 bases from J, leaving 17 bases between. Germline V gene data show CDR1 as SGHRS and CDR2 as YFSETQ. The CDR3 covers 16 residues. This CDR3 reads CASSLPSGTGGDTQYF. The DNA of the CDR3 is TGCGCCAGCAGCTTGCCGTCGGGGACCGGGGGAGATACGCAGTATTTT.

The chain couples TRBV6-2 or TRBV6-3 to TRBJ1-6; D unclear. This CDR3 contains 13 residues. V shed 3 bases and J shed 7 bases, with 7 bases lying between them. Germline V lookup: CDR1 MNHEY, CDR2 SVGEGT. In DNA form, the CDR3 reads TGTGCCAGCAGTTATTTCCAGAATTCACCCCTCCACTTT. It translates to CASSYFQNSPLHF.

This clone showed up just once. The chain links TRBV27 to TRBJ2-7, with D maybe TRBD2 (6 bases). Trimming took 6 bases from V and 0 from J, leaving 15 bases between them. The V gene's germline CDR1 is MNHEY and CDR2 SMNVEV (reference sequence). The CDR3 covers 15 residues. This CDR3 reads CASRPRGLSSYEQYF. CDR3 DNA sequence: TGTGCCAGCAGGCCGCGGGGACTTAGCTCCTACGAGCAGTACTTC.

The V call is TRBV28, the J call TRBJ1-4; tentatively, D is TRBD1 (5 bases). This CDR3 region has 15 residues. V lost 6 bases, J lost 2 bases, and 13 bases lay in between. Germline assignment: CDR1 MDHEN and CDR2 SYDVKM. The CDR3 spells CASSRLTVTNEKLFF. As DNA, the CDR3 is TGTGCCAGCAGCCGATTGACAGTTACTAATGAAAAACTGTTTTTT.

This chain links TRBV19 with TRBJ1-2; the D gene is possibly TRBD1 (5 bases). CDR3 length equals 13 residues. V dropped 5 bases and J dropped 2 bases, with 9 bases sitting between them. Germline V lookup: CDR1 LNHDA, CDR2 SQIVND (reference sequence). The CDR3 nucleotides read TGTGCCAGTAGTCGCCGGGACAACTATGGCTACACCTTC. Protein sequence: CASSRRDNYGYTF.

This clone was found once. The genes are TRBV5-5 and TRBJ1-6, with 10 bases that match TRBD1. CDR3 length: 18 amino acids. CDR1 and CDR2 (germline): SGHKS, YYEKEE (reference sequence). The J segment lost 10 bases and the V segment lost 0 bases, leaving 13 bases of the junction unmatched. The CDR3 reads CASSLDRGTGTGASPLHF. The CDR3 DNA is TGTGCCAGCAGCTTGGATCGGGGTACAGGGACAGGGGCCTCACCCCTCCACTTT.

V usage is TRBV2 and J usage is TRBJ1-2; no firm D call. The CDR3 runs to 12 residues. Germline V gene lookup returns CDR1 SNHLY and CDR2 FYNNEI. V was cut by 7 bases and J by 7 bases, with 13 bases left in between. Here the CDR3 DNA reads TGTGCCAGCAACCAGCCGTCGGGTGGCTACACCTTC. Translating it yields CASNQPSGGYTF.

This chain uses TRBV29-1 with TRBJ2-7; D possibly uses TRBD1 or TRBD2 (6 bases each). The V end was cut by 6 bases, the J end by 2 bases, with 17 bases between. The germline CDR1 and CDR2 sequences are SQVTM and ANQGSEA. This CDR3 has 14 residues. As DNA, the CDR3 is TGCAGCGTCGGGGGCCGGGTAGGACCCTACGAGCAGTACTTC. Protein sequence: CSVGGRVGPYEQYF.

The chain has TRBV7-9 and TRBJ2-5; the D gene is possibly TRBD2 (5 bases). This CDR3 region has 16 residues. Germline V CDR1 and CDR2: SEHNR, FQNEAQ (reference sequence). Trimming cost V 1 base and J 4 bases, with 16 bases left between them. The CDR3 DNA reads as TGTGCCAGCAGCTTAGGAGGGCCAACTAGGTCAGAGACCCAGTACTTC. Translating it yields CASSLGGPTRSETQYF. Full variable domain (rest looked up from reference TRBV7-9 and TRBJ2-5): DTGVSQNPRHKITKRGQNVTFRCDPISEHNRLYWYRQTLGQGPEFLTYFQNEAQLEKSRLLSDRFSAERPKGSFSTLEIQRTEQGDSAMYLCASSLGGPTRSETQYFGPGTRLLVL.

Points on this clone: A junction end diverges from the germline sequence, so it may reflect a read error. The CDR3 loop reads CASSLALGREPFF. The CDR3 nucleotides read TGTGCCAGCAGCTTAGCGTTGGGGCGGGAGCCGTTCTTC. The gene calls are TRBV7-2 and TRBJ2-1; TRBD2 agrees at 7 bases. Germline V gene sequence: CDR1 SGHTA, CDR2 FQGNSA. The CDR3 contains 13 residues. Supplemented by reference TRBV7-2 and TRBJ2-1, the full variable domain reads GAGVSQSPSNKVTEKGKDVELRCDPISGHTALYWYRQSLGQGLEFLIYFQGNSAPDKSGLPSDRFSAERTGGSVSTLTIQRTQQEDSAVYLCASSLALGREPFFGPGTRLTVL.

This clone was counted a few times. V gene TRBV3-1 (or the pseudogene TRBV3-2) combines with J gene TRBJ1-5; possible D gene TRBD1, 5 bases. Germline-derived CDR1 and CDR2 are LGHDT and YNNKEL (reference sequence). V was pared by 2 bases and J by 4 bases, with 6 bases between. The CDR3 is 13 amino acids. This CDR3 reads CASSQKGNQPQHF. The DNA of the CDR3 is TGTGCCAGCAGCCAAAAGGGGAATCAGCCCCAGCATTTT.

The CDR3 DNA sequence: TGTGCCAGCAGCCAAGATCCCCAGGGGCTTAACGTCTATGGCTACACCTTC. Amino acid sequence: CASSQDPQGLNVYGYTF. The chain couples TRBV4-2 to TRBJ1-2; possibly TRBD1 for D (6 bases). CDR1 LGHNA and CDR2 YNFKEQ come from the germline V gene. The CDR3 spans 17 residues. The V end lost 0 bases, the J end lost 4 bases, and 18 bases lay between the germline ends.

The V gene is TRBV19, the J gene TRBJ2-7; D perhaps matches TRBD2 (5 bases). The CDR3 consists of 16 residues. The V and J ends lost 0 bases and 2 bases respectively, with 14 bases between them. The V gene's germline CDR1 is LNHDA and CDR2 SQIVND (reference sequence). The chain's CDR3 is CASSIDRVARTYEQYF. The CDR3 nucleotides read TGTGCCAGTAGTATAGATCGGGTAGCGCGAACCTACGAGCAGTACTTC.

This chain's CDR3 is CASSINQGGTVEQYF. The CDR3 coding sequence is TGTGCCAGTAGTATCAATCAGGGGGGAACCGTCGAGCAGTACTTC. The chain employs TRBV19 and TRBJ2-7; tentatively, D is TRBD1 (7 bases). Germline values: CDR1 LNHDA, CDR2 SQIVND (reference sequence). This CDR3 is 15 amino acids long. V lost 3 bases and J lost 6, with 18 bases in between. Drawing the rest from reference TRBV19 and TRBJ2-7, the complete variable domain is DGGITQSPKYLFRKEGQNVTLSCEQNLNHDAMYWYRQDPGQGLRLIYYSQIVNDFQKGDIAEGYSVSREKKESFPLTVTSAQKNPTAFYLCASSINQGGTVEQYFGPGTRLTVT.

The chain couples TRBV10-3 to TRBJ1-5; 7 bases match TRBD1. The CDR3 contains 14 residues. V was clipped by 8 bases and J by 4 bases; unmatched bases: 8. Germline-derived CDR1 and CDR2 are ENHRY and SYGVKD. The CDR3 region has the DNA TGTGCCATCGCAGAGACAGGGTCTAATCAGCCCCAGCATTTT. It codes for CAIAETGSNQPQHF.